The present TCR beta chain was sequenced within a study of post-analysis software for immune sequencing data. Study context: Recorded disease courses covered relapsing-remitting, secondary progressive and progressive-relapsing multiple sclerosis. Some patients had no subtype annotation. The study's findings and limits: The normalized Chao1 diversity of multiple sclerosis patients was significantly lower than that of controls. By F measure, strong co-clustering occurred among samples prepared in the same batch. TRBV segments more frequent in patients than in controls numbered five and included TRBV5-6, TRBV5-1 and TRBV20-1.

This CDR3 spans 16 amino acids. The germline CDR1 and CDR2 sequences are LNHDA and SQIVND (reference sequence). With V trimmed by 5 bases and J by 1 base, 6 bases remained unmatched. Included in the TCR beta cDNA libraries were unique molecular identifiers. Each sample of about 0.9 to 11 million input T cells yielded 500,000 or so cDNA molecules, so each molecule approximated one T cell. TCRdb re-called the PCR reads through MiXCR, storing one row per CDR3 protein. The data show over 700,000 distinct CDR3 sequences, 25% to 30% seen once. Remarks on this clonotype: Its antigen is not known.

The TCR sequence derives from a girl aged 5-17 years with multiple sclerosis. The sequenced material came from blood. This rearrangement joins TRBV19 to TRBJ1-2, with 11 bases identical to TRBD1. As DNA, the CDR3 is TGTGCCAGTAGTCCCGTCGGGACAGGGGGTAACTATGGCTACACCTTC. As protein: CASSPVGTGGNYGYTF.